The rows below give T cell receptor beta chains drawn from one sample of a study of blood T cell repertoires in COVID-19. The repertoire was sequenced with immunoSEQ multiplex PCR; TCRdb's copy has only in-frame clones and lacks some. The sample contains roughly 430,000 clones, approximately 86% of which appear only once. Sequenced material: PBMCs or T cells enriched from blood (not recorded which). The source of these receptors is a woman in her forties with acute COVID-19. The CDR3 runs from the conserved cysteine through the conserved F or W. The D gene is left open where the match is weak. Where a row states a size, it is once, few, many or the class of an expanded clone; other rows omit it.

few | TRBJ2-3 | TRBV4-2 | TRBD2 | TGTGCCAGCAGCAGGACTAGCGGGGGTAGCACAGATACGCAGTATTTT | CASSRTSGGSTDTQYF
once | TRBJ1-2 | TRBV5-1 | . | TGCGCCAGCAGCTTGGACACAGGGATCAACTATGGCTACACCTTC | CASSLDTGINYGYTF
. | TRBJ1-6 | TRBV30 | . | TGTGCCTGGAGGGGGGGTTGGAATTCACCCCTCCACTTT | CAWRGGWNSPLHF
. | TRBJ1-3 | TRBV29-1 | . | TGCAGCGGGCATACCTCTGGAAACACCATATATTTT | CSGHTSGNTIYF
. | TRBJ1-2 | TRBV6-5 | . | TGTGCCAGCGGAAGGGCAGCAGGGAACTATGGCTACACCTTC | CASGRAAGNYGYTF
. | TRBJ2-3 | TRBV5-1 | . | TGCGCCAGCAGCTTGGTTTTAAGCACAGATACGCAGTATTTT | CASSLVLSTDTQYF
. | TRBJ2-7 | TRBV18 | . | TGTGCCAGCTCACCGGACCGGGGTTTAACCTACGAGCAGTACTTC | CASSPDRGLTYEQYF
. | TRBJ1-6 | TRBV18 | TRBD1 | TGTGCCAGCTCACCACGGCAGGGGGATTCACCCCTCCACTTT | CASSPRQGDSPLHF
. | TRBJ2-7 | TRBV3-1/TRBV3-2 | TRBD2 | TGTGCCAGCAGCCAGAGCGGGGGAAGTTACGAGCAGTACTTC | CASSQSGGSYEQYF
. | TRBJ2-7 | TRBV6-1 | TRBD2 | TGTGCCAGCAGTGAAGCGGGGAGGGGCCCTCCCTACGAGCAGTACTTC | CASSEAGRGPPYEQYF